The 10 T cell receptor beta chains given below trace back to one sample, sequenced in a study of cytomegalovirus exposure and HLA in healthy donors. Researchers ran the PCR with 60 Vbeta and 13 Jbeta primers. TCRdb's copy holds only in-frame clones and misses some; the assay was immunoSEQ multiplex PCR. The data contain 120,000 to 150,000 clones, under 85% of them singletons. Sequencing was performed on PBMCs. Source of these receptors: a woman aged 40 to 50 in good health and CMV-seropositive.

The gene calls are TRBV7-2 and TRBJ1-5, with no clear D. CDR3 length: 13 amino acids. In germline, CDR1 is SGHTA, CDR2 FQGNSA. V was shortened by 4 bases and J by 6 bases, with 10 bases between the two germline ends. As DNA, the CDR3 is TGTGCCAGCAGCTCTGAATACAGTCAGCCCCAGCATTTT. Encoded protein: CASSSEYSQPQHF.

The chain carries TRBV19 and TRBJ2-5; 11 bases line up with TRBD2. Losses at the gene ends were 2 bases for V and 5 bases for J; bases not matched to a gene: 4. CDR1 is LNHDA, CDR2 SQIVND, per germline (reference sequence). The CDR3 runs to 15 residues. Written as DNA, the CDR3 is TGTGCCAGTAGTATATTAGCGGGGGGGATGGAGACCCAGTACTTC. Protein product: CASSILAGGMETQYF.

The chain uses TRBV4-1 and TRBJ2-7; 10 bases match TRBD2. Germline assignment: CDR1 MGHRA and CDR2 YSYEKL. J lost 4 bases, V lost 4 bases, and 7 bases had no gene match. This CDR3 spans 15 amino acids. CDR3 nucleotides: TGCGCCAGCAGCCGTTCTGGACTAGCGGAGTACGAGCAGTACTTC. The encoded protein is CASSRSGLAEYEQYF.

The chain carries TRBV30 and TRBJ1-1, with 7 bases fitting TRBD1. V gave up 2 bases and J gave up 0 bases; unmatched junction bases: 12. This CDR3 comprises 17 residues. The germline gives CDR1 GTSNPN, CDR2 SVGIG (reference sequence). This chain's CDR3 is CAWSFPRGQPLNTEAFF. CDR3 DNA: TGTGCCTGGAGTTTCCCTCGGGGACAGCCCTTGAACACTGAAGCTTTCTTT. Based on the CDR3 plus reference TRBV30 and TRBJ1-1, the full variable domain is SQTIHQWPATLVQPVGSPLSLECTVEGTSNPNLYWYRQAAGRGLQLLFYSVGIGQISSEVPQNLSASRPQDRQFILSSKKLLLSDSGFYLCAWSFPRGQPLNTEAFFGQGTRLTVV.

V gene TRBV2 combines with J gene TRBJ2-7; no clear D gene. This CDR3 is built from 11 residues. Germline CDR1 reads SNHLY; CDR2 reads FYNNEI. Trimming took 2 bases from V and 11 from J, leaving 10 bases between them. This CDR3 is CASSETPVKYF. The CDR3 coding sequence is TGTGCCAGCAGTGAAACTCCCGTGAAGTACTTC.

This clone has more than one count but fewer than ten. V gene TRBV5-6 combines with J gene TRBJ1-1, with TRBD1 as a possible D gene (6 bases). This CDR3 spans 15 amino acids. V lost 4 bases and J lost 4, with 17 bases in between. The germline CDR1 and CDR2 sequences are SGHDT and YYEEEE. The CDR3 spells CASSVQGTPTTEAFF. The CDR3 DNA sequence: TGTGCCAGCAGCGTACAGGGTACCCCGACCACTGAAGCTTTCTTT.

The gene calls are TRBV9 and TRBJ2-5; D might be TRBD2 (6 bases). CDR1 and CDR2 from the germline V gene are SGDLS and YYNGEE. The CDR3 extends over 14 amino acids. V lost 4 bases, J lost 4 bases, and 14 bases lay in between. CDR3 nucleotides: TGTGCCAGCAGCCCCCGGGGAGGAGGAGAGACCCAGTACTTC. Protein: CASSPRGGGETQYF.

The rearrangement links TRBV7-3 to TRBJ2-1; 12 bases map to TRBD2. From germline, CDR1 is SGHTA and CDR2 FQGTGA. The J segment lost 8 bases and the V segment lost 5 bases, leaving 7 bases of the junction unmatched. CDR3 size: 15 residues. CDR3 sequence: CASSRTSGAGDEQFF. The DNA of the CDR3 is TGTGCCAGCAGCCGGACTAGCGGGGCAGGGGATGAGCAGTTCTTC.

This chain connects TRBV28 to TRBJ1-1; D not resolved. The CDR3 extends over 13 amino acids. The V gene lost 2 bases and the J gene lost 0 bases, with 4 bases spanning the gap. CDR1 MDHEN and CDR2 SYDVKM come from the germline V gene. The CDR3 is CASSLNMNTEAFF. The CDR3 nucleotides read TGTGCCAGCAGTTTAAACATGAACACTGAAGCTTTCTTT.

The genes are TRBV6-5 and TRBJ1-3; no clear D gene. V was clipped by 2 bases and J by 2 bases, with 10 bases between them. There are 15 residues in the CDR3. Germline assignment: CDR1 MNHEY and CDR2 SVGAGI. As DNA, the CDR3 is TGTGCCAGCAGTTACGCGGGAAAAGCTGGAAACACCATATATTTT. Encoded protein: CASSYAGKAGNTIYF.